This entry lists 24 T cell receptor beta chains sequenced from one sample in a study of T cell responses to AZD1222 COVID-19 vaccine. Produced via immunoSEQ multiplex PCR; TCRdb's table is partial and in-frame only. The sample comprises 200,000 or so clones, approximately 93% of which are singletons, and approximately 1% rests with the top ten. The sequencing used peripheral blood, collected 28 days after the second AZD1222 dose. These receptors were collected from an adult who received the AZD1222 COVID-19 vaccine.

The DNA for the CDR3 is TGTGCCAGCTCCCAGGGGGCTTTCACTGAAGCTTTCTTT. Translated, it gives CASSQGAFTEAFF. The chain combines TRBV11-3 with TRBJ1-1; 8 positions match TRBD1. V was clipped by 8 bases and J by 4 bases; unmatched bases: 6. The CDR3 runs to 13 residues. Germline lookup yields CDR1 SGHNT and CDR2 YENEEA. Drawing the rest from reference TRBV11-3 and TRBJ1-1, the complete variable domain is EAGVVQSPRYKIIEKKQPVAFWCNPISGHNTLYWYLQNLGQGPELLIRYENEEAVDDSQLPKDRFSAERLKGVDSTLKIQPAELGDSAVYLCASSQGAFTEAFFGQGTRLTVV.

DNA for the CDR3: TGTGCCAGCAGCCGGGGGGGCCGCACAGATACGCAGTATTTT. Its translation: CASSRGGRTDTQYF. V gene TRBV7-3 combines with J gene TRBJ2-3; the match to TRBD2 covers 8 bases. Looked up from germline, CDR1 is SGHTA and CDR2 is FQGTGA. Trimming at V came to 5 bases and at J to 1 base, leaving 2 bases not matched to a gene. This CDR3 has 14 residues.

The chain combines TRBV25-1 with TRBJ1-1; 7 nucleotides align to TRBD1. The CDR3 contains 15 residues. Germline-derived CDR1 and CDR2 are MGHDK and SYGVNS. Germline trimming cut 4 bases from V and 1 base from J; bases unmatched to any gene: 6. The CDR3 loop is CASSARGTENTEAFF. The CDR3 DNA reads TGTGCCAGCAGTGCCAGAGGGACAGAGAACACTGAAGCTTTCTTT. Full variable domain (outside the CDR3, taken from reference TRBV25-1 and TRBJ1-1): EADIYQTPRYLVIGTGKKITLECSQTMGHDKMYWYQQDPGMELHLIHYSYGVNSTEKGDLSSESTVSRIRTEHFPLTLESARPSHTSQYLCASSARGTENTEAFFGQGTRLTVV.

The chain links TRBV2 to TRBJ2-7; 7 positions match TRBD2. The germline CDR1 and CDR2 sequences are SNHLY and FYNNEI. The CDR3 runs 15 residues. J gave up 0 bases and V 7 bases, and 9 bases lay outside the gene matches. The CDR3 loop reads CASTERDRSSYEQYF. The CDR3 DNA follows: TGTGCCAGCACCGAGCGGGACCGAAGCTCCTACGAGCAGTACTTC.

This chain links TRBV10-2 with TRBJ2-1, with D unclear. This CDR3 has 14 amino acids. Germline V CDR1 and CDR2: WSHSY, SAAADI. The V gene lost 4 bases and the J gene lost 0 bases, with 7 bases spanning the gap. CDR3: CASSVASSYNEQFF. The CDR3 nucleotides read TGCGCCAGCAGTGTCGCGAGCTCCTACAATGAGCAGTTCTTC.

The chain combines TRBV10-2 with TRBJ2-3; 11 bases are shared with TRBD2. The CDR3 contains 14 residues. The V gene's germline CDR1 is WSHSY and CDR2 SAAADI. V dropped 5 bases and J dropped 7; count of bases not matched to a gene: 5. The CDR3 loop reads CASSTLAGVYTQYF. The CDR3 region has the DNA TGCGCCAGCAGTACACTAGCGGGGGTTTATACGCAGTATTTT.

This chain links TRBV27 with TRBJ1-2; TRBD1 is a possible D gene (5 bases). V lost 1 base to trimming and J lost 5 bases, with 14 bases between them. CDR1 and CDR2 (germline): MNHEY, SMNVEV (reference sequence). This CDR3 has 15 amino acids. The CDR3 here is CASSLWAGPRYGYTF. The CDR3 nucleotides read TGTGCCAGCAGTTTATGGGCAGGGCCACGGTATGGCTACACCTTC.

This clone showed up just a few times. The V and J genes are TRBV10-1 and TRBJ1-1, with D uncertain. Germline CDR1 WNHNN, CDR2 SYGVQD (reference sequence). The CDR3 runs 13 residues. Trimming shortened V by 4 bases and J by 2 bases, and 8 bases separated the two germline ends. The CDR3 spells CASSVTFNTEAFF. Here the CDR3 DNA reads TGCGCCAGCAGTGTCACTTTCAACACTGAAGCTTTCTTT.

This chain links TRBV27 with TRBJ1-3, with 8 positions matching TRBD1. The CDR3 contains 16 residues. CDR1 is MNHEY, CDR2 SMNVEV, per germline (reference sequence). With 6 bases clipped from V and 0 bases from J, the junction kept 7 bases outside the gene matches. The CDR3 reads CASRVTGANSGNTIYF. The DNA of the CDR3 is TGTGCCAGCAGAGTGACAGGGGCCAACTCTGGAAACACCATATATTTT.

The chain uses TRBV6-5 and TRBJ1-1, with a possible D match to TRBD1 (5 bases). Looked up from germline, CDR1 is MNHEY and CDR2 is SVGAGI. The length of the CDR3 is 14 residues. V was trimmed by 6 bases and J by 5 bases, leaving 16 bases between them. The chain's CDR3 is CASRRDSGKTEAFF. The CDR3 DNA sequence: TGTGCCAGCAGGAGGGATTCAGGGAAAACTGAAGCTTTCTTT.

This clone has a single count. V and J are TRBV11-2 and TRBJ2-1; tentatively, D is TRBD1 or TRBD2 (5 bases each). Germline CDR1 reads SGHAT; CDR2 reads FQNNGV. This CDR3 region has 14 residues. V shed 0 bases and J shed 10 bases, with 13 bases lying between them. The CDR3 DNA reads TGTGCCAGCAGCTTAGATTTTGGGACCCCCGAGCAGTTCTTC. Translating gives CASSLDFGTPEQFF.

J is TRBJ2-2 and V is TRBV6-5; 7 bases match TRBD1. Germline values: CDR1 MNHEY, CDR2 SVGAGI. CDR3 length equals 14 residues. Trimming cost V 8 bases and J 0 bases; bases outside gene matches: 3. The CDR3: CASGTGANTGELFF. The DNA of the CDR3 is TGTGCCAGCGGAACAGGGGCGAACACCGGGGAGCTGTTTTTT.

The J gene is TRBJ2-7, the V gene TRBV29-1; tentatively, D is TRBD1 (6 bases). V lost 7 bases to trimming and J lost 0 bases, with 13 bases between them. Germline-derived CDR1 and CDR2 are SQVTM and ANQGSEA. CDR3 length: 13 amino acids. CDR3 DNA sequence: TGCAGCGCTGTACAGGGTCTCTCCTACGAGCAGTACTTC. Its translation is CSAVQGLSYEQYF.

The J gene is TRBJ1-2, the V gene TRBV9; D is uncertain. Germline V lookup: CDR1 SGDLS, CDR2 YYNGEE. The V and J ends lost 2 bases and 6 bases respectively, with 8 bases between them. This CDR3 is 12 amino acids long. CDR3 nucleotide sequence: TGTGCCAGCAGCGTTCTTAGGGATGGCTACACCTTC. It codes for CASSVLRDGYTF.

V is TRBV9 and J is TRBJ2-3; either TRBD1 or TRBD2 may supply D (6 bases each). CDR1 is SGDLS, CDR2 YYNGEE, per germline. This CDR3 contains 15 residues. V dropped 4 bases and J dropped 2 bases, with 14 bases sitting between them. Here the CDR3 reads CASSRRGVITDTQYF. CDR3 DNA: TGTGCCAGCAGCCGGAGGGGGGTTATCACAGATACGCAGTATTTT.

The chain uses TRBV6-6 and TRBJ2-7; D remains ambiguous. Germline V gene sequence: CDR1 MNHNY, CDR2 SVGAGI (reference sequence). The CDR3 totals 12 residues. Trimming cost V 6 bases and J 2 bases, with 8 bases left between them. This CDR3 reads CASRLETYEQYF. CDR3 sequence (DNA): TGTGCCAGCAGGCTAGAAACCTACGAGCAGTACTTC.

This clone occurred once. V usage is TRBV30 and J usage is TRBJ1-5; no clear D gene. V lost 1 base, J lost 3 bases, and 7 bases lay in between. CDR3 size: 13 residues. CDR1 is GTSNPN and CDR2 is SVGIG in the germline V gene (reference sequence). CDR3 amino acids: CAWSGDYNQPQHF. CDR3 DNA sequence: TGTGCCTGGAGTGGAGATTACAATCAGCCCCAGCATTTT.

This clone occurred once. This chain uses TRBV19 with TRBJ1-4, with 8 positions matching TRBD1. This CDR3 comprises 18 residues. The germline V gene has CDR1 LNHDA and CDR2 SQIVND (reference sequence). The trim removed 5 bases at V and 0 bases at J, leaving 11 bases unmatched. The CDR3 region has the DNA TGTGCCAGTAGTTCATACCGGGACAGGAGAGCAACTAATGAAAAACTGTTTTTT. Amino acids: CASSSYRDRRATNEKLFF.

The genes are TRBV30 and TRBJ2-5, with 7 bases lining up with TRBD2. Trimming at V came to 3 bases and at J to 5 bases, leaving 3 bases not matched to a gene. The CDR3 sequence is 12 residues long. Germline loops: CDR1 GTSNPN, CDR2 SVGIG (reference sequence). This CDR3 is CAWRGGGETQYF. The CDR3 DNA reads as TGTGCCTGGAGGGGGGGAGGGGAGACCCAGTACTTC.

The V and J genes are TRBV30 and TRBJ1-2; tentative D call: TRBD1 (6 bases). The CDR3 runs 14 residues. The germline V gene encodes CDR1 GTSNPN and CDR2 SVGIG (reference sequence). V was cut by 8 bases and J by 2 bases, with 18 bases left in between. CDR3 loop: CAVQGGGVNYGYTF. In DNA form, the CDR3 reads TGTGCCGTCCAAGGGGGGGGCGTGAACTATGGCTACACCTTC.

Concerning this clone itself: This sample also contains other DNA sequences that code for the same CDR3. The chain recombines TRBV12-3 or TRBV12-4 with TRBJ1-3; D ambiguous. V lost 3 bases to trimming and J lost 2 bases, with 2 bases between them. CDR3 size: 12 residues. The CDR3 nucleotides are TGTGCCAGCAGTTTTCCTGGAAACACCATATATTTT. The encoded protein is CASSFPGNTIYF.

V and J are TRBV6-2 or TRBV6-3 and TRBJ1-2; 8 nucleotides line up with TRBD1. J lost 7 bases, V lost 1 base, and 11 bases had no gene match. Germline values: CDR1 MNHEY, CDR2 SVGEGT. This CDR3 region has 16 residues. CDR3 DNA sequence: TGTGCCAGCAGTTACTTCGACGCAGGGGGCAGGAGTGGCTACACCTTC. This gives the protein CASSYFDAGGRSGYTF.

This clone was seen more than once but under ten times. V and J are TRBV5-4 and TRBJ1-2, with D uncertain. V was shortened by 4 bases and J by 2 bases, with 9 bases between the two germline ends. CDR1 is SGHNT, CDR2 YYREEE, per germline (reference sequence). This CDR3 has 13 residues. CDR3 nucleotide sequence: TGTGCCAGCAGCCAGGACGGCAACTATGGCTACACCTTC. This translates into CASSQDGNYGYTF. The variable domain in full, completed from reference TRBV5-4 and TRBJ1-2, reads ETGVTQSPTHLIKTRGQQVTLRCSSQSGHNTVSWYQQALGQGPQFIFQYYREEENGRGNFPPRFSGLQFPNYSSELNVNALELDDSALYLCASSQDGNYGYTFGSGTRLTVV.

The genes are TRBV6-5 and TRBJ1-3; a weak D match, TRBD1 (5 bases). Trimming cost V 6 bases and J 4 bases, with 16 bases left between them. This CDR3 region has 15 residues. In germline, CDR1 is MNHEY, CDR2 SVGAGI. The CDR3 reads CASSPGGFSGNTIYF. Here the CDR3 DNA reads TGTGCCAGCAGCCCCGGGGGATTCTCCGGAAACACCATATATTTT.